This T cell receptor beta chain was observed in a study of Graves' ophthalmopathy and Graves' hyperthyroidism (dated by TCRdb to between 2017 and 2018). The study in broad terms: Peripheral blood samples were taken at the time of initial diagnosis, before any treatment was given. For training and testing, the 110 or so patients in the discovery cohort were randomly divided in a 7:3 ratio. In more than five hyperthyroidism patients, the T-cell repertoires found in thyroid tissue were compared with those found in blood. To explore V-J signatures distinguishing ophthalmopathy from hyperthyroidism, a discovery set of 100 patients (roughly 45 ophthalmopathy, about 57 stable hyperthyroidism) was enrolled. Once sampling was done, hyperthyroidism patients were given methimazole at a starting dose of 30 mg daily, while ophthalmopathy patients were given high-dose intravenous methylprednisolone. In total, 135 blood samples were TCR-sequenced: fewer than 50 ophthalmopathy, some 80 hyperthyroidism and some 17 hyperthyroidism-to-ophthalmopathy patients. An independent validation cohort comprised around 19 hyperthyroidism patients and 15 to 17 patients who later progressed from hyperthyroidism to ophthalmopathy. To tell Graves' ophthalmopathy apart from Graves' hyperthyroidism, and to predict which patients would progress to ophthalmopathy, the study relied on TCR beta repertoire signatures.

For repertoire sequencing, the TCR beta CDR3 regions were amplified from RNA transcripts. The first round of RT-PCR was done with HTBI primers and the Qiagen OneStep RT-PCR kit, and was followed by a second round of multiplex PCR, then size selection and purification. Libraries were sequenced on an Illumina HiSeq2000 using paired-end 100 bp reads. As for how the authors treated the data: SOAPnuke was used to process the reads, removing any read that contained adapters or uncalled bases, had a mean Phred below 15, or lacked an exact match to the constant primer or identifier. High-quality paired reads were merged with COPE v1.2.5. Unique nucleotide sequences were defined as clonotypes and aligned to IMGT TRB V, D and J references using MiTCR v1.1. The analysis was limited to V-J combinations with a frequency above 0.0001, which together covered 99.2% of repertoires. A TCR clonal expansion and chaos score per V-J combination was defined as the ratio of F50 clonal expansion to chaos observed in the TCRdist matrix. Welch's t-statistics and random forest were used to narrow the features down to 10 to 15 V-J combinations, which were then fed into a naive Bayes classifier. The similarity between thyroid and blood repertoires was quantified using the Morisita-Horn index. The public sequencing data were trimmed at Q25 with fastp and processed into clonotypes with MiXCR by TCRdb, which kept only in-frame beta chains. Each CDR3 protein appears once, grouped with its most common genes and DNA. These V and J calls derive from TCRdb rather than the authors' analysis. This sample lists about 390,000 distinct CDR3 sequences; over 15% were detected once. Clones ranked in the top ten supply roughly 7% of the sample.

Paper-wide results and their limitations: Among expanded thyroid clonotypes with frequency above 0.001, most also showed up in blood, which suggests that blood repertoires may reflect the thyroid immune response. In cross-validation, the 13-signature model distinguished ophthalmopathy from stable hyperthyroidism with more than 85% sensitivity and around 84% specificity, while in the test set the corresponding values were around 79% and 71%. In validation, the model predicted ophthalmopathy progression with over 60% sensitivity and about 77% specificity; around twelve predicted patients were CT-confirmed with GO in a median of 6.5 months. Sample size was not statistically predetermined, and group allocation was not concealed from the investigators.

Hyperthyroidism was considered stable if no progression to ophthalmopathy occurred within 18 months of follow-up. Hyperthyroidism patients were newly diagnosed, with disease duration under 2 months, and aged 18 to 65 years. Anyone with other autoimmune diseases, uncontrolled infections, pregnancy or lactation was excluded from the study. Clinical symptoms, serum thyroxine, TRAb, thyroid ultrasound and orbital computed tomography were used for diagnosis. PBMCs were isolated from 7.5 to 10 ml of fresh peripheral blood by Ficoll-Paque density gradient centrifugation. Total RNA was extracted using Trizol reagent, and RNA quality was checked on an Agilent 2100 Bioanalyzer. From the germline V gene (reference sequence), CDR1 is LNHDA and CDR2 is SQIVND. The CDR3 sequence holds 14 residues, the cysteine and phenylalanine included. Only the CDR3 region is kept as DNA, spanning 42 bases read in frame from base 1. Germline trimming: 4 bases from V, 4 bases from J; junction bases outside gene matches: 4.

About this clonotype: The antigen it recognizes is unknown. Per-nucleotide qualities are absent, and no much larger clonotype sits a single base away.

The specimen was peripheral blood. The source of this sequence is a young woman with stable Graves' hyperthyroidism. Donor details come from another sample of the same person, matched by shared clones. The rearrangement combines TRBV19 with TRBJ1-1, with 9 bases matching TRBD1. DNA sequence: TGTGCCAGTAGTAGGGGACAGGGTGTCACTGAAGCTTTCTTT. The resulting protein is CASSRGQGVTEAFF.